The present entry profiles one T cell receptor (beta chain) with its context. Its antigen is currently unknown. This sample stems from a study of tumor and adjacent non-tumor tissue in lung cancer. A modified ARM-PCR protocol with three rounds of nested PCR amplified TCRbeta. TCRdb fed the multiplex PCR reads into MiXCR, producing one record per CDR3 protein. The sample has approximately 100,000 distinct CDR3 sequences, 65% seen once; the top ten hold around 19%. Regarding the study as a whole: Normal lung showed higher cumulative top 100 clone frequency than tumor.

The template was RNA from unsorted bulk tissue. The normal lung tissue was taken more than 3 cm from the tumor edge. Germline CDR1 DFQATT, CDR2 SNEGSKA (reference sequence). V was pared by 6 bases and J by 1 base, with 14 bases between. This CDR3 comprises 14 residues. This receptor was identified in a man aged 30-40 years with non-small cell lung cancer. The rearrangement joins TRBV20-1 to TRBJ2-3, with a tentative D call TRBD2 (6 bases). Specimen: distant non-tumor lung tissue. DNA for the CDR3: TGCAGTGCGGCCACTCCGGGGGGCACAGATACGCAGTATTTT. It specifies CSAATPGGTDTQYF.